Described below is a single T cell receptor beta chain sequence and its context. This clonotype was detected many times. Its antigen remains unidentified. Base qualities were left out, and no much larger clone turns up one base away. This record belongs to a study of glioma-infiltrating T cells (dated by TCRdb to 2015 to 2016). For context, the study as a whole: TCR alpha- and beta-chain repertoires were sequenced from glioma tissue, non-neoplastic brain tissue and matched peripheral blood mononuclear cells. Each tissue-infiltrating repertoire was compared with the same patient's peripheral blood repertoire to measure divergence between tissue and blood T-cell populations. The paired cohort was made up of three low-grade glioma patients, seven to nine primary glioblastoma patients and three non-glioma patients who contributed non-neoplastic brain tissue. What the study reported, not specific to this receptor: The group comparisons were based on small numbers of patients: three non-neoplastic, three low-grade glioma and seven to nine glioblastoma patients. VJ-independent divergence between tissue and blood was below expectation in non-neoplastic patients but above expectation in all gliomas, especially low-grade gliomas. Tissue and blood shared very few CDR3 sequences, a result attributed to high CDR3 diversity and limited sampling.

The iRepertoire nested amplicon-rescue multiplex PCR (arm-PCR) platform was used to amplify TCR alpha and beta CDR3 regions from RNA. One-step reverse transcription and amplification used about 85-450 ng of tissue mRNA or PBMC total RNA as input. Following bead purification, Illumina adapters were added by a secondary multiplex PCR, and the libraries were gel-purified between 200 and 400 bp. Libraries carried internal 6-nucleotide barcodes used for demultiplexing. Libraries were sequenced on an Illumina MiSeq with 2x220 or 2x250 nucleotide paired-end reads. The authors processed their data as follows. Paired reads were merged with FLASH 1.2.11 and aligned to the GRCh37 human genome with BWA-MEM before extracting TRA and TRB reads. An IMGT-derived reference of cassette sequences and CDR3 motifs, with pseudogenes included, was used for V and J assignment. Three-frame translation of reads was performed, and productive CDR3s were defined as those with a C...FGXG motif and no stop codons. A clonotype was defined as a unique combination of a V-J cassette pair and a CDR3 amino acid sequence. Filtering of reads was based on Hamming distance, with the threshold set by the sequence error rate of each sample in mapped regions. The public sequencing data were trimmed at Q25 with fastp and processed into clonotypes with MiXCR by TCRdb, which kept only in-frame beta chains. Entries that share a CDR3 protein sequence are merged under the most common genes and DNA. The V and J calls shown here were made by TCRdb, not taken from the authors' results. The sample table records some 160,000 distinct CDR3 sequences; about 40% of these occur just once. The biggest ten clones account for roughly 5.4% of the sample.

Deletion took 5 bases off V and 2 bases off J, with a span of 9 bases between the germline ends. Measured from the cysteine to the phenylalanine, the CDR3 is 14 residues long. CDR3 DNA is the only sequence kept; it has 42 bases, read in frame from the first base. Via the germline V gene (reference sequence), CDR1 is MNHEY and CDR2 SMNVEV. The chain joins TRBV27 to TRBJ2-2; D gene: possibly TRBD1, on 6 matching bases. This TCR was recovered from a human donor with low-grade glioma or glioblastoma, undergoing nonglioma brain surgery, or in good health (not recorded which). The sample was glioma tissue, nonneoplastic brain tissue, or PBMCs (not recorded which). In nucleotides, the sequence is TGTGCCAGCAGTGGGACACCAAACACCGGGGAGCTGTTTTTT. This yields the protein CASSGTPNTGELFF.